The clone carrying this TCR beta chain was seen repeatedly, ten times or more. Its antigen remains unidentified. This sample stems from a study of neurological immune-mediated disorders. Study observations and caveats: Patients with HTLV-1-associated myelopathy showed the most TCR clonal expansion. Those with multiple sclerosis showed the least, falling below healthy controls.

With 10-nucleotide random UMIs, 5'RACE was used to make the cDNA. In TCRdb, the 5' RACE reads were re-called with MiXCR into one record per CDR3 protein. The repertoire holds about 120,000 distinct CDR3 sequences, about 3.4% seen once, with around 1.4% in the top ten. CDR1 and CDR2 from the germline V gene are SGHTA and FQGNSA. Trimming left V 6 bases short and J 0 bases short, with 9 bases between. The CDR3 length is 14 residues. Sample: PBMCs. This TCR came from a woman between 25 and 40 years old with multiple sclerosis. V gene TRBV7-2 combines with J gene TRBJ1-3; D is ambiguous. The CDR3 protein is CASSGRNSGNTIYF. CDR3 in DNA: TGTGCCAGCAGTGGACGGAACTCTGGAAACACCATATATTTT. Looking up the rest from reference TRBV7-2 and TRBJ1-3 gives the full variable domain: GAGVSQSPSNKVTEKGKDVELRCDPISGHTALYWYRQSLGQGLEFLIYFQGNSAPDKSGLPSDRFSAERTGGSVSTLTIQRTQQEDSAVYLCASSGRNSGNTIYFGEGSWLTVV.